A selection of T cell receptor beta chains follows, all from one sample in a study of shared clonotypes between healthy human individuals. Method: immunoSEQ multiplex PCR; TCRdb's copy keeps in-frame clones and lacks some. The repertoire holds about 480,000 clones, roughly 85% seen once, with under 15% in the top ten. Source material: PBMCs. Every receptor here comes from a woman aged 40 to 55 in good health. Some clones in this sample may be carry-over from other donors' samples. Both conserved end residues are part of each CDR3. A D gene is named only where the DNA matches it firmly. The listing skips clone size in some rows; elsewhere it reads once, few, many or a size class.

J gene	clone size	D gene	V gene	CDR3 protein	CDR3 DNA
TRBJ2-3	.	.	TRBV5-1	CASSLNGRPSTDTQYF	TGCGCCAGCAGCTTGAATGGGCGGCCTAGCACAGATACGCAGTATTTT
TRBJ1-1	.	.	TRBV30	CAWRYMTEAFF	TGTGCCTGGAGGTACATGACTGAAGCCTTCTTT
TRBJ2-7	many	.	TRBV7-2	CASRRRDHSSYEQYF	TGTGCCAGCAGGCGCCGGGACCACAGCTCCTACGAGCAGTACTTC
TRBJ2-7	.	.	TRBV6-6	CASSYSVPTPYEQYF	TGTGCCAGCAGTTACTCGGTCCCTACCCCCTACGAGCAGTACTTC
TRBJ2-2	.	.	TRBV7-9	CASGLGGGTGELFF	TGTGCCAGCGGATTGGGGGGTGGCACCGGGGAGCTGTTTTTT
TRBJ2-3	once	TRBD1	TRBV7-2	CASSLYRAGGYGDTQYF	TGTGCCAGCAGCTTATATCGTGCAGGGGGCTATGGAGATACGCAGTATTTT
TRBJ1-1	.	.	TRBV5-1	CASKRDLNTEAFF	TGCGCCAGCAAGAGGGACTTGAACACTGAAGCTTTCTTT
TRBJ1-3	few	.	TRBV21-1	CASSIRLRDRDGNTIYF	TGTGCCAGCAGCATTCGTCTCCGGGACAGGGATGGAAACACCATATATTTT
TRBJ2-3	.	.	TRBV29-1	CSVDEGWSTDTQYF	TGCAGCGTTGACGAGGGGTGGAGCACAGATACGCAGTATTTT
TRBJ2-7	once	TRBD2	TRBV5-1	CASSLVGGGRHAYEQYF	TGCGCCAGCAGCCTGGTCGGGGGCGGGAGGCATGCCTACGAGCAGTACTTC
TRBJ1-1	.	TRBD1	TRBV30	CAWGVGTGVEAFF	TGTGCCTGGGGGGTCGGGACAGGGGTGGAAGCTTTCTTT
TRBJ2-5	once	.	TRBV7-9	CASSFGGGETQYF	TGTGCCAGCAGCTTTGGCGGAGGCGAGACCCAGTACTTC
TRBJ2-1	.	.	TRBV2	CASMGSYNEQFF	TGTGCCAGCATGGGCTCCTACAATGAGCAGTTCTTC
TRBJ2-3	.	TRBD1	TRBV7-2	CASSYQGADTQYF	TGTGCCAGCAGCTACCAGGGGGCGGATACGCAGTATTTT
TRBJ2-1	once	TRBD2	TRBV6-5	CASSYSNLAGNEQFF	TGTGCCAGCAGTTACTCGAACCTAGCGGGAAATGAGCAGTTCTTC
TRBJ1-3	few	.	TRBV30	CAWNGNSGNTIYF	TGTGCCTGGAACGGGAACTCTGGAAACACCATATATTTT
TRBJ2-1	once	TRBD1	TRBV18	CASSRRQGQPDNEQFF	TGTGCCAGCTCACGACGACAGGGGCAACCAGACAATGAGCAGTTCTTC
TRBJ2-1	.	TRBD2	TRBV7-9	CASSLEGTNRQFF	TGTGCCAGCAGCTTAGAGGGGACTAATCGGCAGTTCTTC
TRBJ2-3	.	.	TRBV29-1	CSVARSSTDTQYF	TGCAGCGTTGCCCGTTCTAGCACAGATACGCAGTATTTT
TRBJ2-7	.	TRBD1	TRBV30	CGAGGSYEQYF	TGTGGGGCAGGGGGATCCTACGAGCAGTACTTC
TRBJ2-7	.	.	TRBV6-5	CASSYSGPLILYEQYF	TGTGCCAGCAGTTACTCGGGACCCCTAATCCTCTACGAGCAGTACTTC
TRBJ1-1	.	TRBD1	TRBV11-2	CASSLGLGTGALAEAFF	TGTGCCAGCAGCCTTGGTCTGGGGACAGGGGCTCTGGCTGAAGCTTTCTTT